A selection of T cell receptor beta chains follows, all from one sample in a study of CD8+ T cells in alopecia areata. Clones were read by immunoSEQ multiplex PCR, and TCRdb kept only the in-frame ones, dropping some. The table lists 150,000 to 200,000 clones, roughly 63% of them singletons, with under 20% in the top ten. The specimen was CD4+ T cells sorted from blood, collected between weeks 55 and 65, from a patient treated with tofacitinib. The receptor set was obtained from a human donor with alopecia areata. Both conserved end residues are part of each CDR3. A D gene is named only where the DNA matches it firmly. Some rows have no size entry. The others give once, few or many, or a class for an expanded clone.

size,V,D,J,CDR3,DNA
.,TRBV5-1,TRBD1,TRBJ2-7,CASSPAPTGTYEQYF,TGCGCCAGCAGCCCCGCCCCGACAGGGACGTACGAGCAGTACTTC
few,TRBV10-3,.,TRBJ2-2,CAISESMRSSTGELFF,TGTGCCATCAGTGAGTCGATGCGATCAAGCACCGGGGAGCTGTTTTTT
.,TRBV5-1,.,TRBJ2-6,CASSLIGSSGANVLTF,TGCGCCAGCAGCTTGATAGGGAGCTCTGGGGCCAACGTCCTGACTTTC
.,TRBV5-1,.,TRBJ1-1,CASSPPGMNTEAFF,TGCGCCAGCAGCCCTCCGGGTATGAACACTGAAGCTTTCTTT
.,TRBV7-9,.,TRBJ2-5,CASSLTAEETQYF,TGTGCCAGCAGCTTAACAGCGGAGGAGACCCAGTACTTC
.,TRBV27,.,TRBJ1-1,CASSPAKRDTEAFF,TGTGCCAGCAGTCCCGCGAAGCGGGACACTGAAGCTTTCTTT
few,TRBV23-1,.,TRBJ2-1,CASSQSGGQGDYNEQFF,TGCGCCAGCAGTCAATCCGGGGGGCAGGGGGACTACAATGAGCAGTTCTTC
.,TRBV5-4,.,TRBJ2-1,CASSLGPPYEYNEQFF,TGTGCCAGCAGCTTGGGGCCTCCTTATGAATACAATGAGCAGTTCTTC
few,TRBV20-1,.,TRBJ2-1,CSARESSTEFF,TGCAGTGCTAGAGAATCCAGTACGGAGTTCTTC
.,TRBV5-1,.,TRBJ1-2,CASSLEGAGYTF,TGCGCCAGCAGCTTGGAGGGCGCGGGCTACACCTTC
.,TRBV11-3,TRBD2,TRBJ2-3,CASSLDRGGGTDTQYF,TGTGCCAGCAGCTTAGATCGGGGGGGTGGCACAGATACGCAGTATTTT
.,TRBV6-6,.,TRBJ1-2,CASSYQGKSGGYTF,TGTGCCAGCAGTTACCAGGGGAAGTCGGGTGGCTACACCTTC
.,TRBV6-5,TRBD1,TRBJ1-2,CASSADRAPYGYTF,TGTGCCAGCAGTGCGGACAGGGCTCCCTATGGCTACACCTTC
once,TRBV2,.,TRBJ1-6,CASSAGTVGPLHF,TGTGCCAGCAGTGCGGGGACGGTCGGGCCCCTCCACTTT
.,TRBV9,.,TRBJ2-5,CASSPGGTQYF,TGTGCCAGCAGCCCAGGAGGGACCCAGTACTTC
.,TRBV7-2,TRBD1,TRBJ1-5,CASSRTGGEYPQHF,TGTGCCAGCAGCAGAACAGGGGGCGAGTACCCCCAGCATTTT
.,TRBV4-1,.,TRBJ1-1,CASSQTTGLNTEAFF,TGCGCCAGCAGCCAAACGACAGGCCTGAACACTGAAGCTTTCTTT
.,TRBV4-1,TRBD2,TRBJ2-1,CASSQGTSGGSGYYNEQFF,TGCGCCAGCAGCCAAGGGACTAGCGGGGGGTCGGGATACTACAATGAGCAGTTCTTC
.,TRBV6-1,.,TRBJ1-5,CASGQGRDQPQHF,TGTGCCAGCGGCCAGGGAAGGGACCAGCCCCAGCATTTT
.,TRBV7-9,.,TRBJ2-3,CASSLGGATDTQYF,TGTGCCAGCAGCTTAGGAGGGGCCACAGATACGCAGTATTTT
.,TRBV18,TRBD1,TRBJ1-6,CASSDRVFSPLHF,TGTGCCAGCTCAGACAGGGTTTTCTCACCCCTCCACTTT
.,TRBV6-5,TRBD1,TRBJ1-5,CASATGVDQPQHF,TGTGCCAGCGCGACAGGGGTGGATCAGCCCCAGCATTTT
.,TRBV5-1,.,TRBJ2-5,CASSSGAGQETQYF,TGCGCCAGCAGCTCTGGTGCGGGCCAAGAGACCCAGTACTTC
few,TRBV7-9,TRBD1,TRBJ2-6,CASSSDRERNVLTF,TGTGCCAGCAGCTCGGACAGGGAGAGAAACGTCCTGACTTTC
.,TRBV25-1,.,TRBJ2-7,CASNREGHEQYF,TGTGCCAGCAATAGGGAAGGCCACGAGCAGTACTTC
.,TRBV29-1,TRBD1,TRBJ1-2,CSVEGGQWNYGYTF,TGCAGCGTTGAAGGGGGACAGTGGAACTATGGCTACACCTTC
.,TRBV2,.,TRBJ1-5,CASSEALGRASGQPQHF,TGTGCCAGCAGTGAAGCGCTTGGCAGGGCGAGCGGACAGCCCCAGCATTTT
.,TRBV6-5,.,TRBJ1-2,CASSYSKQTYGYTF,TGTGCCAGCAGTTACTCGAAACAGACTTATGGCTACACCTTC
.,TRBV9,TRBD2,TRBJ2-7,CASSAPGTSGGEQYF,TGTGCCAGCAGCGCCCCCGGGACTAGCGGGGGCGAGCAGTACTTC
few,TRBV6-5,TRBD2,TRBJ2-7,CASSWVAGAAYEQYF,TGTGCCAGCAGTTGGGTAGCGGGGGCCGCCTACGAGCAGTACTTC
.,TRBV15,TRBD1,TRBJ1-2,CATSRDLRTGGYGYTF,TGTGCCACCAGCAGAGATTTACGGACAGGGGGATATGGCTACACCTTC
.,TRBV6-5,.,TRBJ2-7,CASSSHYEQYF,TGTGCCAGCAGTTCCCACTACGAGCAGTACTTC
.,TRBV6-5,.,TRBJ2-5,CASSYSRLRQETQYF,TGTGCCAGCAGTTACTCGAGGCTGAGACAAGAGACCCAGTACTTC
.,TRBV15,TRBD2,TRBJ2-3,CATSRGTSGSTDTQYF,TGTGCCACCAGCAGAGGGACTAGCGGAAGCACAGATACGCAGTATTTT
.,TRBV30,TRBD2,TRBJ2-3,CAWRRGLAGDTQYF,TGTGCCTGGAGACGCGGTCTAGCGGGAGATACGCAGTATTTT
.,TRBV5-1,.,TRBJ1-4,CASSSDSSYRKANEKLFF,TGCGCCAGCAGCTCCGACTCCAGCTACAGGAAAGCTAATGAAAAACTGTTTTTT
.,TRBV7-8,.,TRBJ1-5,CASRPRGPNQPQHF,TGTGCCAGCAGGCCCCGGGGCCCCAATCAGCCCCAGCATTTT
few,TRBV29-1,.,TRBJ2-6,CSVGNSHSGANVLTF,TGCAGCGTTGGGAATAGTCACTCTGGGGCCAACGTCCTGACTTTC
.,TRBV30,.,TRBJ2-3,CAWSVQETDTQYF,TGTGCCTGGAGTGTACAGGAGACAGATACGCAGTATTTT
.,TRBV4-1,TRBD2,TRBJ2-3,CASSQLAGGLSTDTQYF,TGCGCCAGCAGCCAATTGGCGGGGGGGCTCAGCACAGATACGCAGTATTTT
.,TRBV4-1,.,TRBJ1-1,CASSHPGENTEAFF,TGCGCCAGCAGCCACCCGGGAGAGAACACTGAAGCTTTCTTT
.,TRBV7-2,.,TRBJ2-3,CASSPNGRGADTQYF,TGTGCCAGCAGCCCAAACGGACGGGGTGCAGATACGCAGTATTTT
.,TRBV30,.,TRBJ1-4,CAWHQRTAEKLFF,TGTGCCTGGCACCAGAGGACTGCTGAAAAACTGTTTTTT
.,TRBV7-3,TRBD2,TRBJ2-5,CASSLTSGPQETQYF,TGTGCCAGCAGCTTGACTAGCGGTCCCCAAGAGACCCAGTACTTC
.,TRBV30,TRBD1,TRBJ1-1,CAWSGQGGTEAFF,TGTGCCTGGAGTGGACAGGGGGGGACTGAAGCTTTCTTT
.,TRBV2,.,TRBJ2-5,CASSERRSQETQYF,TGTGCCAGCAGTGAGAGGCGGTCACAAGAGACCCAGTACTTC
.,TRBV7-9,.,TRBJ2-3,CASSFPSSADTQYF,TGTGCCAGCAGCTTCCCTAGCTCCGCAGATACGCAGTATTTT
few,TRBV7-8,TRBD1,TRBJ1-2,CASSLEQGLEGYTF,TGTGCCAGCAGCTTAGAACAGGGGTTGGAGGGCTACACCTTC
few,TRBV27,.,TRBJ2-7,CASSSMAGGSYEQYF,TGTGCCAGCAGTTCCATGGCAGGGGGGTCCTACGAGCAGTACTTC
.,TRBV7-9,.,TRBJ2-6,CASSLVLGSGANVLTF,TGTGCCAGCAGCTTAGTTCTGGGCTCTGGGGCCAACGTCCTGACTTTC